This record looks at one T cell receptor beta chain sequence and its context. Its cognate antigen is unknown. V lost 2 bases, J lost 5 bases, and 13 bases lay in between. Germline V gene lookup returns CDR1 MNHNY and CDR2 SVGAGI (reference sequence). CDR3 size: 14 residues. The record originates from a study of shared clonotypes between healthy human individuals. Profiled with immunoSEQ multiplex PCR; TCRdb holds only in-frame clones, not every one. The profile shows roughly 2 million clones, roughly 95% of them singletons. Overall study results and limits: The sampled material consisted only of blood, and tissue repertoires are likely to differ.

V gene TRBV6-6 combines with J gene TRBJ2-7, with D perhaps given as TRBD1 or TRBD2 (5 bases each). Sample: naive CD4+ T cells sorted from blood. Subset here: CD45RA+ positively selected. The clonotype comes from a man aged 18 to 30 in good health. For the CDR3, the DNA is TGTGCCAGCAGTTACAGTGGGACCCTTCACGAGCAGTACTTC. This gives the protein CASSYSGTLHEQYF.